This T cell receptor beta chain was recorded in a study of CD8+CD57+ T cells in acquired aplastic anemia (dated by TCRdb to the late 2010s). In the study overall: DNA extracted from sorted CD4+ and CD8+ cells had a mean of approximately 3.3 ug, with a range of about 0.18 to 27.4 ug. Summary of the overall study and its limitations: Approximately 31 CD8+ CDR3 sequences were found in both patients and controls but appeared to be highly expressed in patients and within the immunodominant clones of the patients. Patients and healthy controls showed no significant difference in CD8+ Simpson's diversity (P=0.060).

V is cut by 0 bases and J by 5 bases, and the space between the germline ends is 16 bases. For CDR1 and CDR2, the germline V gene (reference sequence) lists DFQATT and SNEGSKA. Reading from cysteine to phenylalanine, the CDR3 counts 15 amino acids. The sequence is cut down to CDR3 DNA, 45 bases in frame from base 1. In the study, sorted CD4+ and CD8+ blood T cells from patients with severe aplastic anemia and from healthy subjects underwent deep sequencing of TCR repertoires. Ficoll-Paque density gradient centrifugation was used to isolate peripheral blood mononuclear cells. Before DNA was extracted, CD4+ and CD8+ T cells were sorted using either FACS or magnetic beads. This clonotype occurred a few times. What this receptor recognizes is not known. Base qualities are not at hand, and no much larger clone is one base apart. TCR beta VDJ combination and CDR3 sequence profiling used genomic DNA as the template. An Illumina HiSeq 2000 was the platform used for TCR repertoire sequencing. The original pipeline was this. TRBV/TRBJ rearrangement plots, CDR3 size and DJ length profiles, and Simpson's diversity index were used to assess repertoires. Whichever DNA sequence was most abundant in the deep sequencing data was defined as the immunodominant clone. CDR3 amino acid sequences were screened for sharing across subjects and compared with published repertoires and the VDJdb database. TCRdb cleaned the public reads at Q25 with fastp, built clones with MiXCR and kept in-frame beta chains. Each record represents a unique CDR3 protein, reported with the most common genes and DNA among its rows. The V and J calls come from TCRdb's annotation, not from the publication. The sample contains more than 250,000 distinct CDR3 sequences, 45% to 70% of them found a single time. Around 7.6% of the sample is taken by the ten largest.

This sequence was found in a human donor with severe aplastic anemia or a healthy control (not recorded which). The sequencing input was sorted CD4+, CD8+, or CD8+CD57+ T cells (not recorded which) from PBMCs. The chain links TRBV20-1 with TRBJ2-5; the D region possibly corresponds to TRBD2 (6 bases align). The DNA is as follows: TGCAGTGCTAGAGATCGGGGCCCAGGGAGGGAGACCCAGTACTTC. It translates to CSARDRGPGRETQYF.